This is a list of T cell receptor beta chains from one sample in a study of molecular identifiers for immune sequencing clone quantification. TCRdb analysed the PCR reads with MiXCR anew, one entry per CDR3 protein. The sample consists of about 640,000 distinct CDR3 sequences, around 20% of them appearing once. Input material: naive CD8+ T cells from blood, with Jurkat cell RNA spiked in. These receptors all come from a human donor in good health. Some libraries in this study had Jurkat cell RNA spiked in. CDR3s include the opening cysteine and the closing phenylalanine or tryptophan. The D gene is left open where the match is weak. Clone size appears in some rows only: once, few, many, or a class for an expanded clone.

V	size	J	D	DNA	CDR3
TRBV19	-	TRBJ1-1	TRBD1	TGTGCCAGTGTCCAGGGGGCTTACAGGAACACTGAAGCTTTCTTT	CASVQGAYRNTEAFF
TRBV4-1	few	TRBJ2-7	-	TGCGCCAGCAGCCCCGGCCTAGTCCACGAGCAGTACTTC	CASSPGLVHEQYF
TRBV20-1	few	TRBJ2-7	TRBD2	TGCAGTGCTAGCTATACCCCAACTAGCGGGAGTATTGGCGAGCAGTACTTC	CSASYTPTSGSIGEQYF
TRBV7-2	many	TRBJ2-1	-	TGTGCCAGCAGCTTAGCTAAGGAGGGGATTGATGAGCAGTTCTTC	CASSLAKEGIDEQFF
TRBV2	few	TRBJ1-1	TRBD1	TGTGCCAGCAGTGAACTAACCGGACAGGGAAACACTGAAGCTTTCTTT	CASSELTGQGNTEAFF
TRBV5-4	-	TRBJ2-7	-	TGTGCCAGCAGCGCCGGAGTAGGCGCCTACGAGCAGTACTTC	CASSAGVGAYEQYF
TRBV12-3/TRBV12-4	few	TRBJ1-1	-	TGTGCCAGCAGTAGACAGGACAACACTGAAGCTTTCTTT	CASSRQDNTEAFF
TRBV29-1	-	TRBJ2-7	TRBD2	TGCAGCGACCAAGCGGCGCGGGAGCGCATGAGGTACTACGAGCAGTACTTC	CSDQAARERMRYYEQYF
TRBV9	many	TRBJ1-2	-	TGTGCCAGCAGCGTTACGGAGAATCCTATTTCTAACTATGGCTACACCTTC	CASSVTENPISNYGYTF
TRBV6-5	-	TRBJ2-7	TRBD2	TGTGCCAGCAGTGTTAGGACTAGCGGGAAGTACGAGCAGTACTTC	CASSVRTSGKYEQYF